These 21 T cell receptor beta chains share one sample of origin, sequenced in a study of blood T cells in healthy people across ages. Combining a sample-barcoded 5' primer with a J-beta primer mix, a second PCR ran for about 6 to 11 cycles. TCRdb fed the 5' RACE reads into MiXCR, producing one record per CDR3 protein. This table holds 600,000 to 1,000,000 distinct CDR3 sequences, 55% to 70% found once. Sequencing used blood. Receptors originate from a man aged 25 to 45 in good health.

This chain connects TRBV20-1 to TRBJ2-5; TRBD2 matches at 10 bases. The CDR3 is 15 residues long. Germline values: CDR1 DFQATT, CDR2 SNEGSKA (reference sequence). V was clipped by 5 bases and J by 5 bases; unmatched bases: 11. Written as DNA, the CDR3 is TGCAGTGCTCCGGTAGCGGGGGGCCGGTGGGAGACCCAGTACTTC. The encoded protein is CSAPVAGGRWETQYF.

V usage is TRBV6-5 and J usage is TRBJ1-1; no definite D call. CDR1 and CDR2 (germline): MNHEY, SVGAGI. V gave up 6 bases and J gave up 4 bases, with 18 bases separating them. The CDR3 extends over 15 amino acids. As DNA, the CDR3 is TGTGCCAGCAGCCCGGTGCGGGGATTAGGCACTGAAGCTTTCTTT. Its translation is CASSPVRGLGTEAFF.

J is TRBJ2-7 and V is TRBV20-1; 8 bases agree with TRBD1. CDR1 and CDR2 from the germline V gene are DFQATT and SNEGSKA (reference sequence). Trimming at V came to 6 bases and at J to 1 base, leaving 8 bases not matched to a gene. CDR3 size: 14 residues. DNA for the CDR3: TGCAGTGCCATTTACCGGGACAGGTCCTACGAGCAGTACTTC. Its protein is CSAIYRDRSYEQYF.

The rearrangement links TRBV20-1 to TRBJ2-7; D tentatively fits TRBD1 or TRBD2 (6 bases each). The germline gives CDR1 DFQATT, CDR2 SNEGSKA (reference sequence). V was trimmed by 6 bases and J by 4 bases, leaving 22 bases between them. This CDR3 has 15 amino acids. CDR3 bases: TGCAGTGCCCCAAAGGGGGGCAGCCCTAGATACGAGCAGTACTTC. It translates to CSAPKGGSPRYEQYF.

The chain uses TRBV12-3 or TRBV12-4 and TRBJ1-5; no definite D call. The CDR3 extends over 14 amino acids. V was trimmed by 3 bases and J by 3 bases, leaving 9 bases between them. DNA for the CDR3: TGTGCCAGCAGTTTCGTAAACCTCAATCAGCCCCAGCATTTT. Translating gives CASSFVNLNQPQHF.

In its sample, this clonotype was seen a few times. The chain uses TRBV29-1 and TRBJ2-7; D gene uncertain. The CDR3 length is 14 residues. The germline gives CDR1 SQVTM, CDR2 ANQGSEA. V dropped 7 bases and J dropped 0 bases, with 16 bases sitting between them. The CDR3 sequence is CSAMSEYSSYEQYF. CDR3 DNA: TGCAGCGCAATGAGCGAATACAGCTCCTACGAGCAGTACTTC.

The V call is TRBV7-9, the J call TRBJ1-4, with a possible D match to TRBD1 (6 bases). V was pared by 5 bases and J by 7 bases, with 8 bases between. There are 12 residues in the CDR3. Germline V CDR1 and CDR2: SEHNR, FQNEAQ (reference sequence). CDR3 coding DNA: TGTGCCAGCAGCCGGGACATTGAAAAACTGTTTTTT. This translates into CASSRDIEKLFF. Supplemented by reference TRBV7-9 and TRBJ1-4, the full variable domain reads DTGVSQNPRHKITKRGQNVTFRCDPISEHNRLYWYRQTLGQGPEFLTYFQNEAQLEKSRLLSDRFSAERPKGSFSTLEIQRTEQGDSAMYLCASSRDIEKLFFGSGTQLSVL.

This clonotype occurred a few times. The rearrangement joins TRBV29-1 to TRBJ1-2, with D unclear. The CDR3 contains 12 residues. V gave up 4 bases and J gave up 4 bases, with 10 bases separating them. CDR1 is SQVTM and CDR2 is ANQGSEA in the germline V gene. The DNA of the CDR3 is TGCAGCGTTGGAGATCCTGCCTATGGCTACACCTTC. It yields the protein CSVGDPAYGYTF. The whole variable domain, remainder taken from reference TRBV29-1 and TRBJ1-2, is SAVISQKPSRDICQRGTSLTIQCQVDSQVTMMFWYRQQPGQSLTLIATANQGSEATYESGFVIDKFPISRPNLTFSTLTVSNMSPEDSSIYLCSVGDPAYGYTFGSGTRLTVV.

Concerning this clonotype itself: At one boundary the junction diverges from the germline segment, which might be a read error. The chain joins TRBV15 to TRBJ2-5; the match to TRBD2 covers 15 bases. The germline CDR1 and CDR2 sequences are LNHNV and YYDKDF (reference sequence). The CDR3 is 17 residues long. The CDR3 here is CATRSPAGTSGRLSQYF. CDR3 in DNA: TGTGCCACCCGCAGTCCTGCCGGGACTAGCGGGAGGCTGTCCCAGTACTTC.

The chain is built from TRBV6-5 and TRBJ1-2; D perhaps matches TRBD1 (5 bases). CDR3 size: 13 residues. V lost 5 bases and J 4 bases, leaving 11 bases between the germline ends. The germline gives CDR1 MNHEY, CDR2 SVGAGI. The CDR3 bases are TGTGCCAGCAGTCGGGACGAAGGCTATGGCTACACCTTC. This translates into CASSRDEGYGYTF.

This clonotype was recorded only once. The chain employs TRBV7-2 and TRBJ2-5; D is unresolved. Between the trimmed V and J ends, which lost 0 bases and 1 base, there was a span of 12 bases. This CDR3 region has 16 residues. Looked up from germline, CDR1 is SGHTA and CDR2 is FQGNSA. The CDR3 DNA reads as TGTGCCAGCAGCTTAGCTTCCTTTTGGGGCCAAGAGACCCAGTACTTC. Residues: CASSLASFWGQETQYF.

The gene calls are TRBV6-2 or TRBV6-3 and TRBJ1-1; 7 positions match TRBD1. From germline, CDR1 is MNHEY and CDR2 SVGEGT. The CDR3 has 15 amino acids. V trimming: 5 bases; J trimming: 4 bases; junction bases outside the gene matches: 10. The CDR3 sequence is CASSDTGVMGTEAFF. In nucleotides, the CDR3 is TGTGCCAGCAGTGACACAGGGGTCATGGGCACTGAAGCTTTCTTT.

The chain couples TRBV15 to TRBJ2-2; D call uncertain. Germline CDR1 LNHNV, CDR2 YYDKDF (reference sequence). This CDR3 has 15 amino acids. Trimming removed 0 bases from V and 1 base from J, with 6 bases in between. CDR3 in amino acids: CATSRDLGNTGELFF. CDR3 bases: TGTGCCACCAGCAGAGACCTAGGGAACACCGGGGAGCTGTTTTTT.

This rearrangement joins TRBV6-1 to TRBJ2-5; 8 nucleotides agree with TRBD2. The CDR3 has 15 amino acids. V lost 5 bases, J lost 11 bases, and 16 bases stayed unmatched. From germline, CDR1 is MNHNS and CDR2 SASEGT. The CDR3 sequence: CASSPGGNRDNEQYF. The DNA of the CDR3 is TGTGCCAGCAGTCCGGGAGGGAACAGGGACAATGAGCAGTACTTC.

V gene TRBV20-1 combines with J gene TRBJ2-1, with 10 bases fitting TRBD2. Germline values: CDR1 DFQATT, CDR2 SNEGSKA (reference sequence). V gave up 3 bases and J gave up 8 bases; unmatched junction bases: 10. The CDR3 totals 15 residues. CDR3 sequence: CSASLPSGSRDEQFF. CDR3 in DNA: TGCAGTGCTAGCCTACCTAGCGGGAGTAGGGATGAGCAGTTCTTC.

V usage is TRBV20-1 and J usage is TRBJ2-3; possible D gene TRBD2, 6 bases. V shed 6 bases and J shed 3 bases, with 16 bases lying between them. Per the germline V gene, CDR1 is DFQATT and CDR2 is SNEGSKA (reference sequence). This CDR3 has 14 amino acids. The CDR3 coding sequence is TGCAGTGCCGTAGGACCGGGAGCAACAGATACGCAGTATTTT. This gives the protein CSAVGPGATDTQYF.

The chain employs TRBV20-1 and TRBJ2-4; 8 bases are a match to TRBD2. The J call is uncertain, as TRBJ2-7 better fits the DNA end. This CDR3 spans 17 amino acids. Germline V lookup: CDR1 DFQATT, CDR2 SNEGSKA (reference sequence). CDR3 protein: CSARGERLAGGRYEQYF. CDR3 sequence (DNA): TGCAGTGCTAGAGGGGAAAGGCTGGCGGGGGGTCGTTACGAGCAGTACTTC.

The chain has TRBV30 and TRBJ2-4; D gene unclear. TRBJ2-7 explains the end of the DNA better; the J call may be wrong. The CDR3 length is 11 residues. Per germline, CDR1 GTSNPN and CDR2 SVGIG (reference sequence). The DNA for the CDR3 is TGTGCCTGGAGTGCAATCTCCGAGCAGTACTTC. Translated: CAWSAISEQYF.

The chain joins TRBV7-9 to TRBJ2-3; D gene uncertain. This CDR3 region has 12 residues. Per germline, CDR1 SEHNR and CDR2 FQNEAQ (reference sequence). V shed 7 bases and J shed 3 bases, with 8 bases lying between them. The CDR3 reads CASTVGTDTQYF. The DNA of the CDR3 is TGTGCCAGCACCGTTGGGACAGATACGCAGTATTTT. The complete variable domain, with remaining parts taken from reference TRBV7-9 and TRBJ2-3, reads DTGVSQNPRHKITKRGQNVTFRCDPISEHNRLYWYRQTLGQGPEFLTYFQNEAQLEKSRLLSDRFSAERPKGSFSTLEIQRTEQGDSAMYLCASTVGTDTQYFGPGTRLTVL.

This clonotype was seen only a few times. The CDR3 region is CASSYRSYEQYF. The CDR3, as DNA: TGTGCCAGCAGTTACAGGTCCTACGAGCAGTACTTC. This rearrangement joins TRBV6-6 to TRBJ2-7; D unclear. The CDR3 covers 12 residues. Trimming took 2 bases from V and 1 from J, leaving 3 bases between them. Per the germline V gene, CDR1 is MNHNY and CDR2 is SVGAGI (reference sequence).

The rearrangement uses TRBV4-1 and TRBJ2-5, with D tentatively TRBD1 (5 bases). With the DNA end fitting TRBJ2-7 better, the J assignment may be wrong. Germline CDR1 reads MGHRA; CDR2 reads YSYEKL. CDR3 length: 14 residues. CDR3 in DNA: TGCGCCAGCAGCCAAGAATCACAGGACTACGAGCAGTACTTC. Its translation is CASSQESQDYEQYF.